These 14 T cell receptor beta chains came from one sample sequenced in a study of PD-1 blockade in classical Hodgkin lymphoma. After autologous stem cell transplantation all patients relapsed, and prior brentuximab vedotin exposure differed between cohorts. Profiling relied on immunoSEQ multiplex PCR, and the TCRdb table lists in-frame clones only, not all of them. The sample holds about 100,000 clones, 70% to 90% seen once. The specimen comprised peripheral blood mononuclear cells (PBMCs), sampled before the second cycle of nivolumab. The receptors were gathered from a human donor with classical Hodgkin lymphoma.

The rearrangement uses TRBV11-2 and TRBJ2-7; 10 bases are a match to TRBD1. This CDR3 region has 16 residues. V gave up 5 bases and J gave up 4 bases; unmatched junction bases: 11. Germline loops: CDR1 SGHAT, CDR2 FQNNGV. CDR3 protein: CASSLLGTGDPYEQYF. The CDR3 DNA reads as TGTGCCAGCAGCCTACTGGGGACAGGGGATCCATACGAGCAGTACTTC.

The chain carries TRBV6-1 and TRBJ2-2, with 10 bases matching TRBD1. This CDR3 contains 15 residues. J lost 6 bases, V lost 10 bases, and 11 bases had no gene match. Germline-derived CDR1 and CDR2 are MNHNS and SASEGT. CDR3 sequence reads: CATKTPGTGAGELFF. CDR3 sequence (DNA): TGTGCCACCAAGACACCCGGGACAGGGGCCGGGGAGCTGTTTTTT.

The V call is TRBV5-5, the J call TRBJ2-7, with D maybe TRBD1 (6 bases). The V gene lost 0 bases and the J gene lost 5 bases, with 12 bases spanning the gap. There are 14 residues in the CDR3. Germline assignment: CDR1 SGHKS and CDR2 YYEKEE (reference sequence). As DNA, the CDR3 is TGTGCCAGCAGCTTGGCTCAGGGGTTGCACGAGCAGTACTTC. Protein: CASSLAQGLHEQYF. Based on the CDR3 plus reference TRBV5-5 and TRBJ2-7, the full variable domain is DAGVTQSPTHLIKTRGQQVTLRCSPISGHKSVSWYQQVLGQGPQFIFQYYEKEERGRGNFPDRFSARQFPNYSSELNVNALLLGDSALYLCASSLAQGLHEQYFGPGTRLTVT.

The chain uses TRBV9 and TRBJ2-7; a weak D match, TRBD2 (6 bases). V was cut by 5 bases and J by 2 bases, with 26 bases left in between. This CDR3 region has 18 residues. Germline CDR1 is SGDLS and CDR2 is YYNGEE. The CDR3 region has the DNA TGTGCCAGCAGTCAGGGTCCCGCTAGCGCTTTACCCACCTACGAGCAGTACTTC. Its protein is CASSQGPASALPTYEQYF.

The V and J genes are TRBV27 and TRBJ2-5; 7 bases agree with TRBD1. This CDR3 contains 15 residues. The V and J ends lost 6 bases and 0 bases, in that order; junction bases with no gene match: 7. Germline CDR1 reads MNHEY; CDR2 reads SMNVEV (reference sequence). Written as DNA, the CDR3 is TGTGCCAGCAGACAACGGGACAGCTACCAAGAGACCCAGTACTTC. It translates to CASRQRDSYQETQYF.

A single count supports this clone. The V call is TRBV11-1, the J call TRBJ2-3, with TRBD2 matching 15 bases. CDR1 and CDR2 from the germline V gene are SGHAT and FQDESV (reference sequence). V dropped 4 bases and J dropped 4; count of bases not matched to a gene: 6. This CDR3 spans 17 amino acids. The DNA of the CDR3 is TGTGCCAGCAGCTATGGGACTAGCGGGAGGAGAGCAGATACGCAGTATTTT. Its translation: CASSYGTSGRRADTQYF.

CDR3 DNA: TGTGCCAGCAGTTGGACACCCACTGAAGCTTTCTTT. Translated: CASSWTPTEAFF. J is TRBJ1-1 and V is TRBV6-6; D possibly corresponds to TRBD1 (5 bases). CDR1 is MNHNY, CDR2 SVGAGI, per germline (reference sequence). V lost 4 bases, J lost 4 bases, and 7 bases lay in between. CDR3 length equals 12 residues.

The chain joins TRBV6-5 to TRBJ1-4, with D maybe TRBD1 (5 bases). This CDR3 is built from 15 residues. Deletions cut 3 bases from V and 8 bases from J, with 16 bases between. Germline V gene sequence: CDR1 MNHEY, CDR2 SVGAGI. CDR3 sequence reads: CASSYQGGGSEKLFF. The CDR3, as DNA: TGTGCCAGCAGTTATCAGGGCGGGGGGTCGGAAAAACTGTTTTTT.

The J gene is TRBJ1-4, the V gene TRBV7-8; D is unclear. Trimming stripped 5 bases from V and 4 bases from J, with 8 bases between. This CDR3 is built from 13 residues. CDR1 and CDR2 from the germline V gene are SGHVS and FQNEAQ. CDR3 in amino acids: CASSKENNEKLFF. For the CDR3, the DNA is TGTGCCAGCAGCAAAGAGAATAATGAAAAACTGTTTTTT.

The chain is built from TRBV2 and TRBJ1-5; D gene uncertain. Trimming removed 2 bases at V and 3 bases at J, with 17 bases between. Per the germline V gene, CDR1 is SNHLY and CDR2 is FYNNEI. This CDR3 contains 17 residues. CDR3 sequence: CASSELQKAPFNQPQHF. The CDR3 DNA is TGTGCCAGCAGTGAACTACAGAAAGCCCCATTCAATCAGCCCCAGCATTTT.

This chain connects TRBV27 to TRBJ2-7; D not certain. Germline loops: CDR1 MNHEY, CDR2 SMNVEV (reference sequence). Trimming cost V 8 bases and J 4 bases, with 9 bases left between them. The CDR3 totals 11 residues. CDR3 amino acids: CASPVPYEQYF. CDR3 DNA: TGTGCCAGCCCGGTACCTTACGAGCAGTACTTC.

The chain links TRBV7-2 to TRBJ2-5; perhaps D is TRBD1 or TRBD2 (5 bases each). Germline V gives CDR1 SGHTA, CDR2 FQGNSA. The CDR3 sequence is 16 residues long. Trimming stripped 0 bases from V and 6 bases from J, with 17 bases between. The CDR3 region has the DNA TGTGCCAGCAGCTTAGCTCGCGTGGGACGGGAACAGACCCAGTACTTC. It is translated as CASSLARVGREQTQYF.

This sequence joins TRBV2 and TRBJ1-1; no clear D. Germline assignment: CDR1 SNHLY and CDR2 FYNNEI. The ends were cut back, 2 bases at V and 4 bases at J, with 14 bases in the middle. The CDR3 loop spans 15 amino acids. The DNA of the CDR3 is TGTGCCAGCAGTGAAAACCGTCGGCGGTTCACTGAAGCTTTCTTT. Translated, it gives CASSENRRRFTEAFF.

The V and J genes are TRBV30 and TRBJ2-1, with D perhaps TRBD1 (6 bases). This CDR3 comprises 15 residues. From germline, CDR1 is GTSNPN and CDR2 SVGIG (reference sequence). The germline V and J ends were trimmed by 4 bases and 8 bases, with 21 bases remaining between them. In nucleotides, the CDR3 is TGTGCCTGGAATCGTTGGGACAAAAAAAAGGATGAGCAGTTCTTC. Encoded protein: CAWNRWDKKKDEQFF.